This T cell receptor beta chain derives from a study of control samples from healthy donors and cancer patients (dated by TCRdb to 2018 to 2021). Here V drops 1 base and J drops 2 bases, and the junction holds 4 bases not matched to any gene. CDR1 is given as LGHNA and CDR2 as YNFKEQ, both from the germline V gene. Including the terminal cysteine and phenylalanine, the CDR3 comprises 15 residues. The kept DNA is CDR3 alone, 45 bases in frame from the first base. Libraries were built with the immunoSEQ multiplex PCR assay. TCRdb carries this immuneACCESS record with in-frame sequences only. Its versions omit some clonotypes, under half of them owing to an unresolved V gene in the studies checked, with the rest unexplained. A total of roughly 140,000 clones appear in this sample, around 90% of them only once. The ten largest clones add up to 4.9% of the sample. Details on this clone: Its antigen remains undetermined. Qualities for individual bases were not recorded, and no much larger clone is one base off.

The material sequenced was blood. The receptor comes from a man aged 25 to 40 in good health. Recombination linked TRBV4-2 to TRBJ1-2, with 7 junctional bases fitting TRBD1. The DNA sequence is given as TGTGCCAGCAGCCAAGGTGACAGGGACAACTATGGCTACACCTTC. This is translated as CASSQGDRDNYGYTF.